The next 12 T cell receptor beta chains were all read from a single sample in a study of blood T cells in healthy people across ages. A second PCR of about 6 to 11 cycles used a sample-barcoded 5' primer and a J-beta primer mix. TCRdb passed the 5' RACE reads through MiXCR, listing each CDR3 protein once. The sample has roughly 900,000 distinct CDR3 sequences, around 30% seen once; the top ten hold about 18%. Material for sequencing was blood. These receptors were obtained from a woman aged 80 or over in good health.

Concerning this clonotype itself: A clone one base away is much larger, so this may be a read error. The V and J genes are TRBV4-2 and TRBJ2-1; 8 nucleotides align to TRBD2. The DNA end lines up better with TRBJ2-7; the J call may be wrong. Germline V gene sequence: CDR1 LGHNA, CDR2 YNFKEQ. CDR3 length: 16 amino acids. This CDR3 reads CASSQLERGTYNEQYF. The CDR3 DNA follows: TGTGCCAGCAGCCAGTTAGAGCGGGGGACCTACAATGAGCAGTACTTC.

This chain links TRBV7-2 with TRBJ1-2, with 9 positions matching TRBD1. The CDR3 consists of 14 residues. V lost 7 bases and J lost 1; bases outside the gene matches: 4. Per the germline V gene, CDR1 is SGHTA and CDR2 is FQGNSA. CDR3: CASTGTGNNYGYTF. CDR3 sequence (DNA): TGTGCCAGCACTGGGACAGGGAATAACTATGGCTACACCTTC.

Ten or more counts support this clonotype. This sequence joins TRBV7-9 and TRBJ1-2, with D tentatively TRBD1 (5 bases). The CDR3 has 13 amino acids. V was clipped by 2 bases and J by 6 bases, with 10 bases between them. Germline lookup yields CDR1 SEHNR and CDR2 FQNEAQ (reference sequence). CDR3 amino acids: CASSLQGTDGYTF. The CDR3 nucleotides read TGTGCCAGCAGCTTACAGGGCACGGATGGCTACACCTTC.

The chain links TRBV7-2 to TRBJ1-5; 9 nucleotides match TRBD1. Germline CDR1 is SGHTA and CDR2 is FQGNSA. CDR3 size: 16 residues. J lost 2 bases, V lost 5 bases, and 7 bases had no gene match. The CDR3 nucleotides read TGTGCCAGCAGCCAACAGGGGGCGGTTGGCAATCAGCCCCAGCATTTT. This translates into CASSQQGAVGNQPQHF.

This chain uses TRBV7-2 with TRBJ2-5; D gene unclear. CDR1 SGHTA and CDR2 FQGNSA come from the germline V gene. V gave up 5 bases and J gave up 2 bases, with 15 bases separating them. CDR3 length: 15 amino acids. The CDR3 protein is CASSQDGFGQETQYF. The CDR3 DNA follows: TGTGCCAGCAGCCAGGACGGTTTTGGGCAAGAGACCCAGTACTTC.

This chain links TRBV9 with TRBJ2-1; the match to TRBD1 covers 8 bases. The germline CDR1 and CDR2 sequences are SGDLS and YYNGEE. The CDR3 spans 15 residues. J gave up 7 bases and V 0 bases, and 6 bases lay outside the gene matches. The CDR3 sequence: CASSVGQGAGNEQFF. CDR3 sequence (DNA): TGTGCCAGCAGCGTAGGGCAGGGGGCAGGGAATGAGCAGTTCTTC.

This clonotype was observed at least ten times. The V gene is TRBV12-3 or TRBV12-4, the J gene TRBJ2-1; 9 positions match TRBD2. The ends lost 5 bases at V and 7 bases at J; junction bases unmatched: 12. The CDR3 loop spans 16 amino acids. DNA for the CDR3: TGTGCCAGCAGTCCTCTTATGGGCGGGGGGGCAAATGAGCAGTTCTTC. This translates into CASSPLMGGGANEQFF.

This clonotype showed up many times. The rearrangement uses TRBV6-2 or TRBV6-3 and TRBJ2-3; 7 positions agree with TRBD2. Per the germline V gene, CDR1 is MNHEY and CDR2 is SVGEGT. The CDR3 loop spans 17 amino acids. V lost 0 bases to trimming and J lost 4 bases; unmatched junction nucleotides: 10. The CDR3 nucleotides are TGTGCCAGCAGTTACTCACCACCGGGACTAAAAGCAGATACGCAGTATTTT. This sequence encodes CASSYSPPGLKADTQYF.

This clonotype was counted a few times. The chain combines TRBV7-2 with TRBJ1-1; tentatively, D is TRBD1 (6 bases). The CDR3 contains 12 residues. Germline V gives CDR1 SGHTA, CDR2 FQGNSA. Trimming took 5 bases from V and 9 from J, leaving 13 bases between them. The CDR3 nucleotides are TGTGCCAGCAGCGATTTCGGACAGAAAGCTTTCTTT. Translated: CASSDFGQKAFF.

This clonotype was found a few times. The J gene is TRBJ1-1, the V gene TRBV29-1; 9 positions match TRBD1. The V gene end was trimmed by 5 bases and the J gene end by 6 bases; junction bases not matched to a gene: 4. The CDR3 consists of 12 residues. From germline, CDR1 is SQVTM and CDR2 ANQGSEA. The CDR3 region has the DNA TGCAGCGTTACACAGGGGGCCTCTGAAGCTTTCTTT. This translates into CSVTQGASEAFF.

As concerns this clonotype: With a much larger clone just one base away, this may be a read error. The genes are TRBV5-1 and TRBJ2-1, with no clear D. The DNA end favors TRBJ2-7, so the J call may be wrong. This CDR3 is 15 amino acids long. In germline, CDR1 is SGHRS, CDR2 YFSETQ. The chain's CDR3 is CASATRESSYNEQYF. The CDR3 bases are TGCGCCAGCGCAACCAGAGAGAGCTCCTACAATGAGCAGTACTTC.

Notes on this clonotype: Its ends do not fully match the called genes, so a read error is possible. The rearrangement links TRBV7-9 to TRBJ2-3; D unresolved. Germline lookup yields CDR1 SEHNR and CDR2 FQNEAQ (reference sequence). The CDR3 has 8 residues. The CDR3 coding sequence is TGTGCCAGCAGCTCCGACCCTTTT. Protein product: CASSSDPF.